This entry features one T cell receptor beta chain sequence. Germline and junction disagree at one end, which may indicate a read error. CDR3 length: 14 amino acids. Germline loops: CDR1 SQVTM, CDR2 ANQGSEA. The sample comes from a study of tumor and adjacent non-tumor tissue in lung cancer. Looking at the study overall: On average, productive TCRbeta reads reached roughly 4 million per sample.

The library came from three nested PCR rounds adapted from ARM-PCR protocols. TCRdb independently ran MiXCR on the multiplex PCR reads; one entry per CDR3 protein. Altogether tens of thousands of distinct CDR3 sequences are present, under 85% being singletons, with the ten largest covering 12%. The template was RNA from unsorted bulk tissue. The rearrangement links TRBV29-1 to TRBJ2-2; D is perhaps TRBD2 (5 bases). The sequence was obtained from a woman aged 45-65 years with non-small cell lung cancer. Sequencing input: lung tumor tissue. Written as DNA, the CDR3 is TGCATCGTTGGGAGCCCGGTGAACACCGGGGAGCTGTTTTTT. Its translation: CIVGSPVNTGELFF.